This T cell receptor beta chain was identified during a study of cytomegalovirus exposure and HLA in healthy donors. Generated by immunoSEQ multiplex PCR, the TCRdb table keeps only in-frame clones and is missing some. The sample includes about 74,000 clones, 94% seen only once; the top ten take around 1.5%. General study findings and limits: In vitro data verified three CMV-associated chains as specific for CMV antigens. Researchers catalogued 150 or so TCR beta chains as cytomegalovirus-associated.

Trimming cost V 6 bases and J 5 bases, with 17 bases left between them. Germline V gene sequence: CDR1 MDHEN, CDR2 SYDVKM. The CDR3 runs to 15 residues. About this clone itself: What it recognizes is unknown.

The chain uses TRBV28 and TRBJ2-1; D unclear. The clonotype originates from a man aged 18 to 30 in good health and CMV-seropositive. The sequenced sample consisted of PBMCs. The CDR3 nucleotides are TGTGCCAGCAGCCCAGGTGGGCTAACAGACAATGAGCAGTTCTTC. Protein: CASSPGGLTDNEQFF.